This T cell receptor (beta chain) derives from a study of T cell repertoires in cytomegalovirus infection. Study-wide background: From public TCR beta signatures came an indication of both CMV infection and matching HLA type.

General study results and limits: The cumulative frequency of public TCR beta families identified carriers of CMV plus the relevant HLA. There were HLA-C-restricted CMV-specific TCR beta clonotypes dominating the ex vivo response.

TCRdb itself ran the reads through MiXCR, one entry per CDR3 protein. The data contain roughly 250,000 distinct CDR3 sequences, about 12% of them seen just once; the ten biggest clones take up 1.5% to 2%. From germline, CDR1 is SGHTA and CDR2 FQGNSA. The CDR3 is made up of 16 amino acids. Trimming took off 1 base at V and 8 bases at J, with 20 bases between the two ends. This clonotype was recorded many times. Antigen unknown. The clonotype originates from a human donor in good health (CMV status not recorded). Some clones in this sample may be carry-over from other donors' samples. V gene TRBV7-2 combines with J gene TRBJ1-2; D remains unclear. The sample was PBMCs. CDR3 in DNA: TGTGCCAGCAGCTTAGGTGGTGAAAGGCGCACCAGGGGCTACACCTTC. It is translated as CASSLGGERRTRGYTF.